One sample yielded the 18 T cell receptor beta chains listed below, sequenced in a study of T cells in Graves' hyperthyroidism and ophthalmopathy (dated by TCRdb to between 2017 and 2020). Library preparation used multiplex PCR. The instrument was an Illumina HiSeq 2000. The TCR beta CDR3 regions were amplified from RNA transcripts. For the first round of RT-PCR on the TCR CDR3, the HTBI primer set was used together with the Qiagen OneStep RT-PCR kit. TCRdb reanalyzed the raw reads on its own, using fastp at Q25 for trimming and MiXCR for clone calling, and kept in-frame beta chains. Rows are unified per CDR3 protein, each entry keeping the most common DNA and genes. Across this sample there are some 360,000 distinct CDR3 sequences, with about a sixth seen only once. Of the sample, about a sixth falls within the top ten clones. The sample taken for sequencing was blood. Receptor source: a woman aged 40 to 50 with Graves' ophthalmopathy.

At least ten counts were recorded for this clonotype. CDR3 loop: CASREGWNEQYF. Here the CDR3 DNA reads TGTGCCAGCAGGGAGGGTTGGAACGAGCAGTACTTC. The gene calls are TRBV2 and TRBJ2-7, with D perhaps TRBD2 (6 bases). V was clipped by 6 bases and J by 5 bases, with 11 bases between them. Germline V gene sequence: CDR1 SNHLY, CDR2 FYNNEI. This CDR3 comprises 12 residues.

This clonotype occurred many times. This sequence joins TRBV29-1 and TRBJ1-1, with a tentative D call TRBD1 (6 bases). CDR3 length: 11 residues. The ends were cut back, 6 bases at V and 5 bases at J, with 10 bases in the middle. CDR1 is SQVTM and CDR2 is ANQGSEA in the germline V gene. This chain's CDR3 is CSVGGGTEAFF. The CDR3 DNA sequence: TGCAGCGTAGGGGGAGGGACTGAAGCTTTCTTT.

This clonotype was found many times. The J gene is TRBJ1-2, the V gene TRBV6-4, with D hard to call. Germline loops: CDR1 MRHNA, CDR2 SNTAGT. CDR3 length equals 17 residues. Deletions cut 6 bases from V and 0 bases from J, with 20 bases between. CDR3 in DNA: TGTGCCAGCAGCTCGACGAATCCGGGCCTAGCTAACTATGGCTACACCTTC. Its protein is CASSSTNPGLANYGYTF.

This clonotype occurred many times. The chain carries TRBV11-2 and TRBJ1-2, with 9 bases fitting TRBD1. This CDR3 has 12 amino acids. The ends lost 5 bases at V and 12 bases at J; junction bases unmatched: 7. Germline loops: CDR1 SGHAT, CDR2 FQNNGV. The CDR3: CASSTGGAPHTF. The DNA of the CDR3 is TGTGCCAGCAGCACAGGGGGCGCCCCCCACACCTTC.

This clonotype occurred many times. The chain is built from TRBV6-1 and TRBJ1-5, with 8 positions matching TRBD1. The CDR3 runs to 14 residues. The V gene's germline CDR1 is MNHNS and CDR2 SASEGT. J was trimmed by 4 bases and V by 10 bases; bases with no gene match: 9. CDR3 nucleotides: TGTGCCACCTCGACAGGGGATGGAAATCAGCCCCAGCATTTT. As protein: CATSTGDGNQPQHF.

This clonotype was observed many times. The chain has TRBV7-9 and TRBJ2-5; a possible D gene is TRBD2 (6 bases). Trimming took 5 bases from V and 3 from J, leaving 13 bases between them. The CDR3 runs to 14 residues. Germline-derived CDR1 and CDR2 are SEHNR and FQNEAQ (reference sequence). CDR3 residues: CASSPDRLEETQYF. For the CDR3, the DNA is TGTGCCAGCAGCCCCGACCGACTAGAAGAGACCCAGTACTTC.

This clonotype was counted many times. The chain combines TRBV7-2 with TRBJ1-5, with no clear D. Germline CDR1 reads SGHTA; CDR2 reads FQGNSA. The CDR3 runs to 14 residues. V lost 0 bases and J lost 7, with 10 bases in between. The CDR3 loop is CASSLALEGQPQHF. The CDR3 nucleotides are TGTGCCAGCAGCTTAGCGCTTGAGGGCCAGCCCCAGCATTTT.

This clonotype was observed a few times. Being one base from a much bigger clone, this may be a read error. The V gene is TRBV30, the J gene TRBJ2-7; TRBD1 is a possible D gene (6 bases). The germline V gene encodes CDR1 GTSNPN and CDR2 SVGIG (reference sequence). Trimming stripped 4 bases from V and 3 bases from J, with 19 bases between. The CDR3 length is 15 residues. CDR3 protein: CAWNVAGDGDYEQYF. The CDR3 DNA is TGTGCCTGGAATGTCGCAGGGGACGGAGACTACGAGCAGTACTTC.

Ten or more counts support this clonotype. CDR3 bases: TGTGCCAGCAGTGAAGAACAGCATGGCTACACCTTC. The encoded protein is CASSEEQHGYTF. This chain uses TRBV2 with TRBJ1-2; no definite D call. CDR1 is SNHLY and CDR2 is FYNNEI in the germline V gene. V was cut by 1 base and J by 6 bases, with 6 bases left in between. CDR3 size: 12 residues.

This clonotype was seen many times. The chain uses TRBV13 and TRBJ1-5, with D uncertain. Deletions cut 2 bases from V and 1 base from J, with 9 bases between. CDR1 and CDR2 from the germline V gene are PRHDT and FYEKMQ (reference sequence). This CDR3 contains 15 residues. CDR3 region: CASSLSRRSNQPQHF. Written as DNA, the CDR3 is TGTGCCAGCAGCTTAAGCCGTAGAAGCAATCAGCCCCAGCATTTT.

This clonotype was seen ten or more times. The chain carries TRBV28 and TRBJ1-1, with 8 bases that match TRBD1. The ends lost 10 bases at V and 10 bases at J; junction bases unmatched: 11. Germline-derived CDR1 and CDR2 are MDHEN and SYDVKM. This CDR3 comprises 12 residues. CDR3 DNA sequence: TGTGCCACCGCACCAGGGACAGGAAGAGCTTTCTTT. It yields the protein CATAPGTGRAFF.

Ten or more counts support this clonotype. The chain employs TRBV6-2 or TRBV6-3 and TRBJ1-5; D remains ambiguous. The V gene's germline CDR1 is MNHEY and CDR2 SVGEGT. V was clipped by 11 bases and J by 9 bases, with 14 bases between them. There are 11 residues in the CDR3. In DNA, the CDR3 is TGTGCCGGCCCCCTAGATCGGCCCCAGCATTTT. This codes for CAGPLDRPQHF.

The J gene is TRBJ1-2, the V gene TRBV2, with D possibly being TRBD1 (6 bases). Germline V CDR1 and CDR2: SNHLY, FYNNEI. This CDR3 comprises 14 residues. Trimming cost V 5 bases and J 3 bases, with 13 bases left between them. Here the CDR3 reads CASSFDRRDYGYTF. As DNA, the CDR3 is TGTGCCAGCAGTTTCGACAGGCGGGACTATGGCTACACCTTC.

This clonotype appeared many times. V and J are TRBV6-1 and TRBJ1-3; the D gene is possibly TRBD1 (5 bases). V lost 7 bases to trimming and J lost 1 base, with 11 bases between them. The CDR3 length is 14 residues. CDR1 and CDR2 (germline): MNHNS, SASEGT. The CDR3: CASKVGTSGNTIYF. As DNA, the CDR3 is TGTGCCAGCAAGGTCGGGACTTCTGGAAACACCATATATTTT.

This clonotype was counted many times. V and J are TRBV19 and TRBJ1-1; D gene uncertain. The CDR3 runs 13 residues. Germline-derived CDR1 and CDR2 are LNHDA and SQIVND (reference sequence). V was cut by 6 bases and J by 8 bases, with 16 bases left in between. The CDR3 loop is CASSTIGLGEAFF. In nucleotides, the CDR3 is TGTGCCAGTAGCACTATCGGACTGGGGGAAGCTTTCTTT.

This chain joins TRBV18 and TRBJ2-7, with D uncertain. V shed 2 bases and J shed 7 bases, with 15 bases lying between them. In germline, CDR1 is KGHSH, CDR2 LQKENI. This CDR3 comprises 14 residues. CDR3 coding DNA: TGTGCCAGCTCACCAACAGCCCCGTCCGGGGAGCAGTACTTC. This sequence encodes CASSPTAPSGEQYF. Filled out from reference TRBV18 and TRBJ2-7, the complete variable domain reads NAGVMQNPRHLVRRRGQEARLRCSPMKGHSHVYWYRQLPEEGLKFMVYLQKENIIDESGMPKERFSAEFPKEGPSILRIQQVVRGDSAAYFCASSPTAPSGEQYFGPGTRLTVT.

This clonotype appeared many times. This chain uses TRBV28 with TRBJ1-2; D is perhaps TRBD1 (5 bases). The CDR3 loop spans 20 amino acids. Germline V gives CDR1 MDHEN, CDR2 SYDVKM. V lost 3 bases and J 2 bases, leaving 28 bases between the germline ends. CDR3 coding DNA: TGTGCCAGCAGTTTTTCGTTTGGTTTCAGGATGGCAGGGCGCAACTATGGCTACACCTTC. Translating gives CASSFSFGFRMAGRNYGYTF.

The V gene is TRBV20-1, the J gene TRBJ2-7, with 10 bases lining up with TRBD2. From germline, CDR1 is DFQATT and CDR2 SNEGSKA (reference sequence). Trimming removed 5 bases from V and 0 bases from J; junction bases left unmatched: 7. The CDR3 is 15 residues long. The CDR3 sequence: CSASDSGRFSYEQYF. The CDR3 DNA follows: TGCAGTGCTTCGGATAGCGGGAGGTTCTCCTACGAGCAGTACTTC.